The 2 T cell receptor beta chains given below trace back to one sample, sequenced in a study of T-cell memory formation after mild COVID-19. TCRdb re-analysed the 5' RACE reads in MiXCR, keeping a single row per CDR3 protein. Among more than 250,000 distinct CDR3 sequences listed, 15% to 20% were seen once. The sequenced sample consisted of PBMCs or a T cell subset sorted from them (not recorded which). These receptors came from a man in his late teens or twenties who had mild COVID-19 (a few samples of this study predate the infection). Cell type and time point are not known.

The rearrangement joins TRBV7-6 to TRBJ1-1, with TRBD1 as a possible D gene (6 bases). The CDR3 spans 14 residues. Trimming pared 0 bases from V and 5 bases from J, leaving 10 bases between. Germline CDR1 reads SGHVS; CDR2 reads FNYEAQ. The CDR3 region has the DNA TGTGCCAGCAGCTTAGCCGGGGGCCGTACTGAAGCTTTCTTT. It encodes CASSLAGGRTEAFF.

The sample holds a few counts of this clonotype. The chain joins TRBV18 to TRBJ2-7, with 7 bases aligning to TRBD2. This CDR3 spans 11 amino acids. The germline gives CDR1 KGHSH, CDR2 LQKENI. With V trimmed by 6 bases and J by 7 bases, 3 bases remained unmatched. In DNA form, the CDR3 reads TGTGCCAGCTCCGCGGGGGAAGAGCAGTACGTC. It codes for CASSAGEEQYV.